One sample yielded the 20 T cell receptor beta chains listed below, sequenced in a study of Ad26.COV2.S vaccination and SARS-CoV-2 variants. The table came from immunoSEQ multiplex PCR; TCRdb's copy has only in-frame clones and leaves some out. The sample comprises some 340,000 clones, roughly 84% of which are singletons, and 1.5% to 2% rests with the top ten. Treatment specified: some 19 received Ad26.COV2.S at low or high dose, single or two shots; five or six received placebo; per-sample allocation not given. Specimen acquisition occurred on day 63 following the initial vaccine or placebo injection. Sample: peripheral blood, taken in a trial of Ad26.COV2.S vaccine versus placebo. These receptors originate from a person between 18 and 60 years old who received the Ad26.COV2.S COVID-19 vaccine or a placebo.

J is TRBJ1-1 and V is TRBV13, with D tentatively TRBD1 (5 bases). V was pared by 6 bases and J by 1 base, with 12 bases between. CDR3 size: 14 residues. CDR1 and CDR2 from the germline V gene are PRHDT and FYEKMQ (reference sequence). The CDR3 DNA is TGTGCCAGCAGGCGCAGGGTGGAGAACACTGAAGCTTTCTTT. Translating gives CASRRRVENTEAFF.

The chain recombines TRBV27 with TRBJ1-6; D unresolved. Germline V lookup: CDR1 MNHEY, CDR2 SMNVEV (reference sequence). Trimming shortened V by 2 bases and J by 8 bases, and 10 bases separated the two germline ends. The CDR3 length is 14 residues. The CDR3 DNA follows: TGTGCCAGCAGTTTAGATATCGGGGATTCACCCCTCCACTTT. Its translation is CASSLDIGDSPLHF.

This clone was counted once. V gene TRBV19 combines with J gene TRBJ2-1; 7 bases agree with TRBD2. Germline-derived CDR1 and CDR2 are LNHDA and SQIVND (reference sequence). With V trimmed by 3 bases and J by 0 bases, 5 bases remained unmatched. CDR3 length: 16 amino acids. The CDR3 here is CASSIGRGSSYNEQFF. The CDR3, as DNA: TGTGCCAGTAGTATTGGGCGGGGGAGCTCCTACAATGAGCAGTTCTTC.

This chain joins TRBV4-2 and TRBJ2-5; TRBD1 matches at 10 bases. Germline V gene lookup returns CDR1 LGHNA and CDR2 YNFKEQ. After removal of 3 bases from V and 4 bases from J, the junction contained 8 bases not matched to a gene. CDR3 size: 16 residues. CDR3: CASSQPSTGGSETQYF. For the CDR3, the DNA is TGTGCCAGCAGCCAGCCGTCGACAGGGGGCTCAGAGACCCAGTACTTC.

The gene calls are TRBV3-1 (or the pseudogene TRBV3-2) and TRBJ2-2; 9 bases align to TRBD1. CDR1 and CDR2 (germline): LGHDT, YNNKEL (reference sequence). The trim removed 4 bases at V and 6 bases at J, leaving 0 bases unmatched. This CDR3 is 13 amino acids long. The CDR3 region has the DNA TGTGCCAGCAGCCGACAGGGGGCCGGGGAGCTGTTTTTT. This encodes CASSRQGAGELFF.

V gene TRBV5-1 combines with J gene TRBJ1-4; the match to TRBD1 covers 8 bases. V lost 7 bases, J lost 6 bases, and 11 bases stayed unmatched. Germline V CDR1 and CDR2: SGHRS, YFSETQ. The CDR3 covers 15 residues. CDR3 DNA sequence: TGCGCCAGCGCCCAGTTGGGGACAGGCCATGAAAAACTGTTTTTT. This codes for CASAQLGTGHEKLFF.

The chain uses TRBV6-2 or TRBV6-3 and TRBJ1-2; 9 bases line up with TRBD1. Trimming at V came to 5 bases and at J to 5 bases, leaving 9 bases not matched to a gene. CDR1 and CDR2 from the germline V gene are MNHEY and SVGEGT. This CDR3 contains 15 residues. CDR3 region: CASSPLRDREYGYTF. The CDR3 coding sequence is TGTGCCAGCAGTCCCTTACGGGACAGGGAGTATGGCTACACCTTC.

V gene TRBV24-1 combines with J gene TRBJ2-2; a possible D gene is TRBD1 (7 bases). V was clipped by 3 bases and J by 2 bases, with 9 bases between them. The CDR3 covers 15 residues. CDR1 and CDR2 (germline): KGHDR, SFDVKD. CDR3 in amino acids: CATSDQGGNTGELFF. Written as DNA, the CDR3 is TGTGCCACCAGTGATCAGGGGGGAAACACCGGGGAGCTGTTTTTT.

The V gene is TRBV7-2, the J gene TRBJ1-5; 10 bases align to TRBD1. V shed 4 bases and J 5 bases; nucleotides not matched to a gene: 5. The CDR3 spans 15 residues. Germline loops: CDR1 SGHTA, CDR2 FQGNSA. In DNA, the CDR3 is TGTGCCAGCAGCTCCCCTGGACAGGGGGATCAGCCCCAGCATTTT. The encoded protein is CASSSPGQGDQPQHF.

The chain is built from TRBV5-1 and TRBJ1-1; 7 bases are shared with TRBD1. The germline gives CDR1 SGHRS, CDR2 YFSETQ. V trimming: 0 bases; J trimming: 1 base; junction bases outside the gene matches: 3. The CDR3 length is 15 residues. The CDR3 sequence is CASSLGGQSNTEAFF. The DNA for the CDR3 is TGCGCCAGCAGCTTGGGGGGACAGTCGAACACTGAAGCTTTCTTT.

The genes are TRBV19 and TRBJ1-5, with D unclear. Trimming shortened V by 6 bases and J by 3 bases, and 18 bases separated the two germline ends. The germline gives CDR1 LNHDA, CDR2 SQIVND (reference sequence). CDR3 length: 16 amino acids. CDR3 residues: CASSPQISGLNQPQHF. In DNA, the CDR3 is TGTGCCAGTAGCCCTCAAATTTCCGGGCTCAATCAGCCCCAGCATTTT.

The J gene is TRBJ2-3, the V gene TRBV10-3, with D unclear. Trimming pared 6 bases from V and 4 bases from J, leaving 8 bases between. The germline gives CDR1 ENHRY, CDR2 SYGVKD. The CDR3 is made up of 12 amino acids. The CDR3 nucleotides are TGTGCCATCAGCCTCCAGCCAGATACGCAGTATTTT. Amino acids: CAISLQPDTQYF.

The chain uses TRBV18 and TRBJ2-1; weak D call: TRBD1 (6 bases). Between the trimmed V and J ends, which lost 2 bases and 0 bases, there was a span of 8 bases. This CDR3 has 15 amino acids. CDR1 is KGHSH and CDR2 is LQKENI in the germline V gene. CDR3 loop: CASSPGGPSYNEQFF. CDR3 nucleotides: TGTGCCAGCTCACCAGGGGGCCCCTCCTACAATGAGCAGTTCTTC.

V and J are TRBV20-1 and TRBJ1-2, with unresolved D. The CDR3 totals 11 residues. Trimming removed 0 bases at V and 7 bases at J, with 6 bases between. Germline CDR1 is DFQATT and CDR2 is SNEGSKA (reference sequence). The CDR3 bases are TGCAGTGCTAGAGACGTACCTGGCTACACCTTC. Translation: CSARDVPGYTF.

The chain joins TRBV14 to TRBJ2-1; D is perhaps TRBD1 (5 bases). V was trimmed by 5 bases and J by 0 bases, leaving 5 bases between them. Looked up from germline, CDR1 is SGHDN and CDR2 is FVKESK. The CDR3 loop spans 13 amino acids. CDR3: CASSRGSYNEQFF. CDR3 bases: TGTGCCAGCAGCAGGGGCTCCTACAATGAGCAGTTCTTC.

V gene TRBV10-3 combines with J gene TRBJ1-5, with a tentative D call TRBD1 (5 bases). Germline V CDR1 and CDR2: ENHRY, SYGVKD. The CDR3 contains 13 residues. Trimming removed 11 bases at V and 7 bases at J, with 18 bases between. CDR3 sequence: CASGGSSTQPQHF. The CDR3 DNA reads TGTGCCTCCGGGGGATCTTCTACCCAGCCCCAGCATTTT.

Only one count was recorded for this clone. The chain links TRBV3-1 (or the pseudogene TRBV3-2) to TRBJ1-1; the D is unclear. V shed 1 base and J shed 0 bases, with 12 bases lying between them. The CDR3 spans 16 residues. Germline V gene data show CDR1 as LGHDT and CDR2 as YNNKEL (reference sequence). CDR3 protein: CASSQGHSTMNTEAFF. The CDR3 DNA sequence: TGTGCCAGCAGCCAAGGACACTCGACAATGAACACTGAAGCTTTCTTT.

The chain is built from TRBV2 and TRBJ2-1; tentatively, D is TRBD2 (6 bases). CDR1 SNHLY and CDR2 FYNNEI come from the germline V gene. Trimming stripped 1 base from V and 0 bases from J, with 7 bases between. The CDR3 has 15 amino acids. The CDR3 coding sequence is TGTGCCAGCAGTGAAGACGGGAGCTCCTACAATGAGCAGTTCTTC. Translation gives CASSEDGSSYNEQFF. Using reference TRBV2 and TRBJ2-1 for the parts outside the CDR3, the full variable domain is EPEVTQTPSHQVTQMGQEVILRCVPISNHLYFYWYRQILGQKVEFLVSFYNNEISEKSEIFDDQFSVERPDGSNFTLKIRSTKLEDSAMYFCASSEDGSSYNEQFFGPGTRLTVL.

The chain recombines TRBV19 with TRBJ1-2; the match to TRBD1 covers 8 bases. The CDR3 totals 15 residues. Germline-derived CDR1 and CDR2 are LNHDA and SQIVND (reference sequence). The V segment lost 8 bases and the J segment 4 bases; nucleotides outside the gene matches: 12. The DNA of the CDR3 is TGTGCCAGTGCGTCTTCGCCCGGGACAGGCTATGGCTACACCTTC. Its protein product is CASASSPGTGYGYTF.

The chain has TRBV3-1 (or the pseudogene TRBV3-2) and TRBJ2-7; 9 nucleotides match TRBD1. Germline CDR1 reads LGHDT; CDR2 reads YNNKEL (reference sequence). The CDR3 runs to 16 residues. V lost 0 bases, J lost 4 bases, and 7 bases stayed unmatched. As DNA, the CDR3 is TGTGCCAGCAGCCAAGATATGGGACAGGGTGTTTACGAGCAGTACTTC. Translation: CASSQDMGQGVYEQYF.